These T cell receptor beta chains were read from a single sample in a study of shared clonotypes between healthy human individuals. Some clones are missing from TCRdb's copy, which holds only in-frame ones; the method was immunoSEQ multiplex PCR. There are roughly 2.5 million clones in the sample; over 85% occur only once, and around 0.15% lies in the top ten. Material: naive CD4+ T cells sorted from blood. These receptors originate from a man aged 18-30 years in good health. Both conserved end residues are part of each CDR3. D genes are given only for firm matches. Clone size is shown for a subset of rows, as once, few, many or a class of expanded clone.

d_call	v_call	j_call	clone_size	cdr3_aa	cdr3_nt
TRBD2	TRBV19	TRBJ2-2	NA	CASSMGTGQRAGVGELFF	TGTGCCAGTAGTATGGGCACAGGGCAACGAGCGGGGGTCGGGGAGCTGTTTTTT
NA	TRBV7-9	TRBJ1-4	once	CASSLGVRDNEKLFF	TGTGCCAGCAGCTTAGGTGTAAGGGATAATGAAAAACTGTTTTTT
NA	TRBV5-1	TRBJ1-1	NA	CASSLSQGTEAFF	TGCGCCAGCAGCCTATCACAAGGAACTGAAGCTTTCTTT
NA	TRBV19	TRBJ2-3	NA	CASSIRVEDTQYF	TGTGCCAGTAGTATCAGGGTTGAAGATACGCAGTATTTT
TRBD1	TRBV19	TRBJ1-1	NA	CASSPRGQSTEAFF	TGTGCCAGTAGTCCCAGGGGGCAGAGCACTGAAGCTTTCTTT
TRBD2	TRBV6-1	TRBJ2-3	NA	CASSEVGGGWDTQYF	TGTGCCAGCAGTGAAGTCGGGGGGGGATGGGATACGCAGTATTTT
NA	TRBV6-5	TRBJ1-5	NA	CASSYEPGNNQPQHF	TGTGCCAGCAGTTACGAACCAGGGAACAATCAGCCCCAGCATTTT
NA	TRBV6-5	TRBJ1-2	NA	CASSTGSANYGYTF	TGTGCCAGCAGTACAGGATCGGCTAACTATGGCTACACCTTC
TRBD1	TRBV5-5	TRBJ1-4	NA	CASSSQGLTNEKLFF	TGTGCCAGCAGCTCACAGGGGTTAACTAATGAAAAACTGTTTTTT
NA	TRBV5-8	TRBJ1-6	once	CASSLEMSSYNSPLHF	TGTGCCAGCAGCTTGGAGATGAGCTCCTATAATTCACCCCTCCACTTT
TRBD2	TRBV5-1	TRBJ2-5	NA	CASSLGPSGSGETQYF	TGCGCCAGCAGCTTGGGGCCTAGCGGGAGTGGAGAGACCCAGTACTTC
TRBD2	TRBV18	TRBJ2-5	NA	CASSPPAGRETQYF	TGTGCCAGCTCACCACCAGCGGGGAGAGAGACCCAGTACTTC
TRBD2	TRBV7-2	TRBJ2-5	NA	CASSLVGSGGARETQYF	TGTGCCAGCAGCTTAGTCGGTAGCGGGGGGGCAAGAGAGACCCAGTACTTC
NA	TRBV6-5	TRBJ1-6	NA	CASSYGADNSPLHF	TGTGCCAGCAGTTATGGGGCGGATAATTCACCCCTCCACTTT
NA	TRBV20-1	TRBJ2-5	NA	CSAFTETQYF	TGCAGTGCTTTTACAGAGACCCAGTACTTC
TRBD2	TRBV5-6	TRBJ2-1	NA	CASSFAAGGRDEQFF	TGTGCCAGCAGCTTCGCCGCGGGGGGCCGGGATGAGCAGTTCTTC
NA	TRBV6-5	TRBJ1-4	NA	CASSRLGVGERLFF	TGTGCCAGCAGCCGGCTGGGGGTAGGGGAACGACTGTTTTTT
NA	TRBV18	TRBJ2-1	NA	CASSPYRLGAANEQFF	TGTGCCAGCTCACCATACCGGCTAGGAGCCGCCAATGAGCAGTTCTTC
TRBD1	TRBV5-5	TRBJ1-6	NA	CASSSDRTYNSPLHF	TGTGCCAGCAGCTCGGACAGGACCTATAATTCACCCCTCCACTTT
NA	TRBV9	TRBJ2-3	NA	CASSVTQSTDTQYF	TGTGCCAGCAGCGTGACCCAGAGCACAGATACGCAGTATTTT
NA	TRBV12-5	TRBJ2-7	NA	CASGLDLRHIPSRFYEQYF	TGTGCTAGTGGTTTGGACCTGAGGCACATACCCTCTCGTTTCTACGAGCAGTACTTC
TRBD1	TRBV30	TRBJ1-6	NA	CAWTGTGISPLHF	TGTGCCTGGACCGGGACAGGGATTTCACCCCTCCACTTT
TRBD1	TRBV10-1	TRBJ2-1	NA	CASSADRTGHEQFF	TGCGCCAGCAGCGCTGACAGGACAGGCCATGAGCAGTTCTTC
NA	TRBV7-9	TRBJ2-3	NA	CASSFGHHTDTQYF	TGTGCCAGCAGTTTTGGACACCACACAGATACGCAGTATTTT
NA	TRBV2	TRBJ2-7	NA	CASKKDWFSYEQYF	TGTGCCAGCAAGAAGGATTGGTTCTCCTACGAGCAGTACTTC
TRBD2	TRBV9	TRBJ2-3	NA	CASSLMTSGSGTDTQYF	TGTGCCAGCAGCCTAATGACTAGCGGGAGTGGCACAGATACGCAGTATTTT
TRBD1	TRBV6-5	TRBJ2-7	NA	CASSYQGQGAGEQYF	TGTGCCAGCAGTTACCAGGGACAGGGGGCTGGCGAGCAGTACTTC
TRBD2	TRBV7-8	TRBJ2-1	NA	CASSLASRHTPGRLYNEQFF	TGTGCCAGCAGCTTAGCCTCCCGCCATACTCCCGGGAGGCTCTACAATGAGCAGTTCTTC
NA	TRBV21-1	TRBJ1-2	NA	CASSKGQAFLFRTF	TGTGCCAGCAGCAAGGGACAGGCATTCTTATTTAGGACCTTC
TRBD2	TRBV30	TRBJ2-1	NA	CAWREGTRAEQFF	TGTGCCTGGAGGGAGGGGACTAGGGCTGAGCAGTTCTTC
NA	TRBV5-1	TRBJ2-7	NA	CASSVGTSNSYEQYF	TGCGCCAGCTCCGTGGGGACAAGTAACTCCTACGAGCAGTACTTC
NA	TRBV7-9	TRBJ1-4	NA	CASSSSTGFEKLFF	TGTGCCAGCAGCTCGTCGACAGGATTTGAAAAACTGTTTTTT
NA	TRBV5-1	TRBJ2-3	NA	CASSLVGGLDTQYF	TGCGCCAGCAGCTTGGTAGGGGGATTAGATACGCAGTATTTT